The T cell receptor (beta chain) described here comes from a study of identical twins. Study-level points and caveats: Out-of-frame alpha sequences common to twins exhibited an excess of low generation probability. Cross-sectional statistical analysis was relied on for the conclusions, without the same donors being followed.

Healthy Caucasians, and only they, were the donors. This CDR3 is 15 amino acids long. With V trimmed by 6 bases and J by 2 bases, 5 bases remained unmatched. The germline V gene encodes CDR1 MDHEN and CDR2 SYDVKM. This clonotype was recorded many times. Its specificity is not known. Using its own MiXCR run on the 5' RACE reads, TCRdb lists one record per CDR3 protein. Of around 1.7 million distinct CDR3 sequences in the sample, roughly 35% were seen once. The clonotype comes from a newborn girl in good health. Sequencing was performed on cord blood. The chain employs TRBV28 and TRBJ2-3; TRBD2 agrees at 10 bases. CDR3 protein: CASSPSGSPTDTQYF. CDR3 in DNA: TGTGCCAGCAGCCCTAGCGGGAGTCCCACAGATACGCAGTATTTT. The variable domain in full, completed from reference TRBV28 and TRBJ2-3, reads DVKVTQSSRYLVKRTGEKVFLECVQDMDHENMFWYRQDPGLGLRLIYFSYDVKMKEKGDIPEGYSVSREKKERFSLILESASTNQTSMYLCASSPSGSPTDTQYFGPGTRLTVL.